These 17 T cell receptor beta chains were all obtained from the same sample, sequenced in a study of T and B cells in COVID-19 patients. BIOMED2 TRB-A/B primer pools were used in multiplex TRB PCR. TCRdb passed the multiplex PCR reads through MiXCR, listing each CDR3 protein once. The sample carries approximately 26,000 distinct CDR3 sequences, about 33% recorded once. From blood, roughly 240-550 ng of genomic DNA served as TRB template. The sequencing sample was made of blood. The receptors shown here come from a human donor who had recovered from COVID-19.

The J gene is TRBJ2-3, the V gene TRBV6-5; no clear D gene. The CDR3 loop spans 14 amino acids. Germline CDR1 and CDR2: MNHEY and SVGAGI. V dropped 2 bases and J dropped 1 base, with 7 bases sitting between them. CDR3 loop: CASSYRARTDTQYF. The CDR3 DNA sequence: TGTGCCAGCAGTTACAGGGCCCGCACAGATACGCAGTATTTT.

This rearrangement joins TRBV12-3 or TRBV12-4 to TRBJ2-1; 14 bases align to TRBD2. The CDR3 is made up of 16 amino acids. With 6 bases clipped from V and 4 bases from J, the junction kept 5 bases outside the gene matches. The CDR3 reads CASSPGTSGSYNEQFF. CDR3 DNA sequence: TGTGCCAGCAGCCCCGGGACTAGCGGGAGTTACAATGAGCAGTTCTTC.

This chain joins TRBV12-3 or TRBV12-4 and TRBJ1-2; 7 bases line up with TRBD1. V was clipped by 7 bases and J by 6 bases; unmatched bases: 8. The CDR3 totals 13 residues. The CDR3 sequence is CASTSGGMHGYTF. In DNA, the CDR3 is TGTGCCAGCACTTCAGGGGGAATGCATGGCTACACCTTC.

The chain uses TRBV5-1 and TRBJ2-1, with 12 bases that match TRBD2. In germline, CDR1 is SGHRS, CDR2 YFSETQ. The V segment lost 4 bases and the J segment 6 bases; nucleotides outside the gene matches: 8. The length of the CDR3 is 16 residues. The CDR3 coding sequence is TGCGCCAGCAGCCCTGAGACTAGCGGGAGATTCAATGAGCAGTTCTTC. Amino acid sequence: CASSPETSGRFNEQFF.

The chain couples TRBV27 to TRBJ2-1, with TRBD2 as a possible D gene (5 bases). V lost 5 bases and J lost 7, with 18 bases in between. This CDR3 comprises 15 residues. Looked up from germline, CDR1 is MNHEY and CDR2 is SMNVEV (reference sequence). CDR3 sequence (DNA): TGTGCCAGCAGTCCCGATCGGATAGCGCCGAATGAGCAGTTCTTC. This encodes CASSPDRIAPNEQFF.

This clonotype came up once. CDR3 sequence reads: CASSLAPLHQETQYF. In nucleotides, the CDR3 is TGTGCCAGCAGCTTGGCACCGTTGCATCAAGAGACCCAGTACTTC. The rearrangement links TRBV7-9 to TRBJ2-5; no firm D call. V was trimmed by 3 bases and J by 2 bases, leaving 13 bases between them. The CDR3 contains 15 residues. Germline CDR1 is SEHNR and CDR2 is FQNEAQ (reference sequence). The full variable domain, in which reference TRBV7-9 and TRBJ2-5 provide the parts outside the CDR3, is DTGVSQNPRHKITKRGQNVTFRCDPISEHNRLYWYRQTLGQGPEFLTYFQNEAQLEKSRLLSDRFSAERPKGSFSTLEIQRTEQGDSAMYLCASSLAPLHQETQYFGPGTRLLVL.

There are a few counts of this clonotype. The CDR3 region has the DNA TGTGCCATCAGGACACTAGCGGGAGAAATAGGTTCGAACACCGGGGAGCTGTTTTTT. Its protein product is CAIRTLAGEIGSNTGELFF. The chain is built from TRBV10-3 and TRBJ2-2; the match to TRBD2 covers 11 bases. J was trimmed by 0 bases and V by 6 bases; bases with no gene match: 12. CDR1 is ENHRY and CDR2 is SYGVKD in the germline V gene. The CDR3 length is 19 residues.

This clonotype appeared a few times. The genes are TRBV27 and TRBJ1-2; 7 nucleotides align to TRBD1. CDR3 length: 15 residues. In germline, CDR1 is MNHEY, CDR2 SMNVEV (reference sequence). J lost 1 base, V lost 2 bases, and 4 bases had no gene match. CDR3 sequence: CASSLMGTVNYGYTF. The CDR3 DNA is TGTGCCAGCAGTTTAATGGGGACAGTTAACTATGGCTACACCTTC.

V gene TRBV7-2 combines with J gene TRBJ2-3, with TRBD2 matching 8 bases. The CDR3 covers 17 residues. V was clipped by 4 bases and J by 5 bases; unmatched bases: 14. The V gene's germline CDR1 is SGHTA and CDR2 FQGNSA. The DNA of the CDR3 is TGTGCCAGCAGCTCTCAGCCATTAACGGGGGGGCAAGATACGCAGTATTTT. This translates into CASSSQPLTGGQDTQYF.

The V and J genes are TRBV12-5 and TRBJ1-1; perhaps TRBD1 as D (5 bases). CDR1 and CDR2 from the germline V gene are LGHNT and FRNRAP. The CDR3 sequence is 14 residues long. V lost 1 base to trimming and J lost 8 bases, with 14 bases between them. CDR3 loop: CASGLGDWGNEAFF. Here the CDR3 DNA reads TGTGCTAGTGGTTTGGGAGACTGGGGGAACGAAGCTTTCTTT.

The chain carries TRBV7-2 and TRBJ2-7, with D perhaps matching TRBD1 (5 bases). Germline lookup yields CDR1 SGHTA and CDR2 FQGNSA. Deletions cut 1 base from V and 2 bases from J, with 12 bases between. CDR3 length equals 15 residues. The CDR3 spells CASSLVFPGPYEQYF. CDR3 nucleotide sequence: TGTGCCAGCAGCTTAGTCTTTCCAGGGCCCTACGAGCAGTACTTC.

There are a few counts of this clonotype. The chain joins TRBV12-3 or TRBV12-4 to TRBJ2-1; 13 bases are shared with TRBD2. The CDR3 has 18 residues. The J segment lost 6 bases and the V segment lost 5 bases, leaving 13 bases of the junction unmatched. The CDR3 bases are TGTGCCAGCAGTCGACCCGGACTAGCGGGGGCAGGGGTCAATGAGCAGTTCTTC. As protein: CASSRPGLAGAGVNEQFF.

The chain links TRBV11-2 to TRBJ2-1; no reliable D call. The V gene's germline CDR1 is SGHAT and CDR2 FQNNGV. The CDR3 extends over 15 amino acids. V gave up 1 base and J gave up 0 bases, with 7 bases separating them. The CDR3 spells CASSLGSGSYNEQFF. Written as DNA, the CDR3 is TGTGCCAGCAGCTTAGGGTCCGGCTCCTACAATGAGCAGTTCTTC.

This clonotype was picked up a small number of times. This chain links TRBV27 with TRBJ2-7; the D gene is possibly TRBD1 (6 bases). The CDR3 is 14 amino acids. Germline loops: CDR1 MNHEY, CDR2 SMNVEV (reference sequence). V was pared by 3 bases and J by 2 bases, with 11 bases between. The CDR3 protein is CASSLFEGAYEQYF. Written as DNA, the CDR3 is TGTGCCAGCAGTTTGTTTGAGGGGGCCTACGAGCAGTACTTC.

This clonotype was seen repeatedly, ten times or more. The V call is TRBV27, the J call TRBJ2-3; TRBD1 agrees at 9 bases. Germline V gene lookup returns CDR1 MNHEY and CDR2 SMNVEV (reference sequence). With 3 bases clipped from V and 6 bases from J, the junction kept 7 bases outside the gene matches. The CDR3 has 15 residues. CDR3 residues: CASSFYGTGPDTQYF. CDR3 nucleotide sequence: TGTGCCAGCAGTTTCTACGGGACAGGGCCGGATACGCAGTATTTT.

V and J are TRBV6-2 or TRBV6-3 and TRBJ1-4, with a tentative D call TRBD1 (5 bases). Germline lookup yields CDR1 MNHEY and CDR2 SVGEGT. The CDR3 loop spans 15 amino acids. V lost 5 bases and J lost 4, with 14 bases in between. CDR3 sequence (DNA): TGTGCCAGCAGTCCCCCGCCAGGGTATAATGAAAAACTGTTTTTT. This gives the protein CASSPPPGYNEKLFF.

This clonotype occurred many times. J is TRBJ1-1 and V is TRBV11-1; no clear D. The V gene lost 3 bases and the J gene lost 2 bases, with 13 bases spanning the gap. CDR3 size: 15 residues. Germline lookup yields CDR1 SGHAT and CDR2 FQDESV (reference sequence). CDR3 bases: TGTGCCAGCAGCTTGGGGTTGGTAGCAAACACTGAAGCTTTCTTT. This gives the protein CASSLGLVANTEAFF.